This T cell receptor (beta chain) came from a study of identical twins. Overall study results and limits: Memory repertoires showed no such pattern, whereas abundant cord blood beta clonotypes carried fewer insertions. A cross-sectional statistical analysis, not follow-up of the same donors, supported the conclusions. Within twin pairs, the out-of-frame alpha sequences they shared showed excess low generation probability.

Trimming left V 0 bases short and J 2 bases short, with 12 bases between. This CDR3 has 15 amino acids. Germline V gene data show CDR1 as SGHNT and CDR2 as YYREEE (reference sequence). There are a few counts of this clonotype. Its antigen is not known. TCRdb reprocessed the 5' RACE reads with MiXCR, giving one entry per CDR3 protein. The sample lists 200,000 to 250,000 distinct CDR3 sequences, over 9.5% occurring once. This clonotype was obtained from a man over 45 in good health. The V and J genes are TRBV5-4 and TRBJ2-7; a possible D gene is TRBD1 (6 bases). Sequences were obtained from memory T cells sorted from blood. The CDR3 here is CASSLGVGQTYEQYF. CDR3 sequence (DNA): TGTGCCAGCAGCTTGGGAGTGGGACAAACCTACGAGCAGTACTTC.